These 11 T cell receptor beta chains share one sample of origin, sequenced in a study of glioma-infiltrating T cells. Amplification of TCR alpha and beta CDR3 regions from RNA used iRepertoire nested multiplex PCR. One entry per CDR3 protein, called by TCRdb with MiXCR from the multiplex PCR reads. Of some 110,000 distinct CDR3 sequences listed, approximately 23% were seen once; the top ten hold roughly 15%. The sample taken for sequencing was glioma tissue, nonneoplastic brain tissue, or PBMCs (not recorded which). All receptors come from a human donor with low-grade glioma or glioblastoma, undergoing nonglioma brain surgery, or in good health (not recorded which).

This chain links TRBV4-2 with TRBJ2-7; no clear D gene. The CDR3 contains 14 residues. V was clipped by 4 bases and J by 3 bases, with 13 bases between them. The germline CDR1 and CDR2 sequences are LGHNA and YNFKEQ. The CDR3 nucleotides read TGTGCCAGCAGCCGAGAGGACGGTCTCTACGAGCAGTACTTC. Protein: CASSREDGLYEQYF.

This clonotype qualifies as medium-sized. The chain links TRBV6-2 or TRBV6-3 to TRBJ1-1; D uncertain. In germline, CDR1 is MNHEY, CDR2 SVGEGT. The CDR3 is 13 amino acids. V lost 0 bases to trimming and J lost 1 base, with 3 bases between them. The CDR3, as DNA: TGTGCCAGCAGTTACTCATGGAACACTGAAGCTTTCTTT. As protein: CASSYSWNTEAFF.

Regarding this clonotype: Given a much more abundant clone one base away, this may be a read error. The CDR3 nucleotides read TGTGCCAGCAGCCTAGGGTTCCGGACTTACTACGAGCAGTACTTC. This translates into CASSLGFRTYYEQYF. This chain links TRBV3-1 with TRBJ2-7, with D possibly TRBD2 on 5 matching bases. Per germline, CDR1 LGHDT and CDR2 YNNKEL (reference sequence). Trimming left V 4 bases short and J 3 bases short, with 16 bases between. CDR3 size: 15 residues.

On this clonotype itself: A single base separates this from a much larger clone, so it may be a read error. The chain is built from TRBV7-2 and TRBJ2-3; the D is unclear. This CDR3 comprises 13 residues. Germline V gene lookup returns CDR1 SGHTA and CDR2 FQGNSA. The DNA for the CDR3 is TGTGCCAGCGGCTTAGAGCGCACAGATACGCAGTATTTT. Protein sequence: CASGLERTDTQYF.

Regarding this clonotype: Given a much more abundant clone one base away, this may be a read error. The chain carries TRBV7-3 and TRBJ2-1; TRBD2 might be the D (6 bases). The CDR3 runs 14 residues. V lost 7 bases and J 8 bases, leaving 18 bases between the germline ends. Germline assignment: CDR1 SGHTA and CDR2 FQGTGA. In nucleotides, the CDR3 is TGTGCCAGCAACTTTGGCGGGGCTTTCGATGAGCAGTTCTTC. Translated, it gives CASNFGGAFDEQFF. The whole variable domain, remainder taken from reference TRBV7-3 and TRBJ2-1, is GAGVSQTPSNKVTEKGKYVELRCDPISGHTALYWYRQSLGQGPEFLIYFQGTGAADDSGLPNDRFFAVRPEGSVSTLKIQRTERGDSAVYLCASNFGGAFDEQFFGPGTRLTVL.

V is TRBV12-3 or TRBV12-4 and J is TRBJ1-2; no clear D gene. The CDR3 extends over 12 amino acids. V lost 6 bases, J lost 6 bases, and 11 bases lay in between. The CDR3 DNA reads as TGTGCCAGCAGCCTACTAAGACATGGCTACACCTTC. Amino acid sequence: CASSLLRHGYTF.

This clonotype was recorded many times. V and J are TRBV6-4 and TRBJ2-3; 10 bases match TRBD1. The CDR3 spans 16 residues. V shed 3 bases, J shed 3 bases, and the junction held 6 bases outside the gene matches. Germline-derived CDR1 and CDR2 are MRHNA and SNTAGT. For the CDR3, the DNA is TGTGCCAGCAGTGAAGCGGGGACAGGGGTAACAGATACGCAGTATTTT. Its translation is CASSEAGTGVTDTQYF.

This clonotype was seen ten or more times. The V and J genes are TRBV28 and TRBJ1-1, with TRBD1 matching 7 bases. The CDR3 loop spans 16 amino acids. The V segment lost 3 bases and the J segment 4 bases; nucleotides outside the gene matches: 11. The germline CDR1 and CDR2 sequences are MDHEN and SYDVKM. The CDR3 DNA follows: TGTGCCAGCAGTTTCCCCACCAGGGGGGTAACCACTGAAGCTTTCTTT. Translated: CASSFPTRGVTTEAFF.

This clonotype was seen many times. This chain connects TRBV4-1 to TRBJ1-4, with 9 bases that match TRBD1. Germline V CDR1 and CDR2: MGHRA, YSYEKL. V was pared by 1 base and J by 7 bases, with 1 base of the junction left unmatched. CDR3 length equals 14 residues. The CDR3 loop reads CASSQGTGAEKLFF. The DNA of the CDR3 is TGCGCCAGCAGCCAAGGGACAGGGGCTGAAAAACTGTTTTTT.

This clonotype was recorded many times. The chain combines TRBV7-2 with TRBJ1-1, with D tentatively TRBD1 (5 bases). From germline, CDR1 is SGHTA and CDR2 FQGNSA. Trimming took 2 bases from V and 6 from J, leaving 22 bases between them. CDR3 length equals 17 residues. DNA for the CDR3: TGTGCCAGCAGCTTAAATGCCGTGCCAGGGCTTAACGCTGAAGCTTTCTTT. Protein product: CASSLNAVPGLNAEAFF.

A few counts support this clonotype. This rearrangement joins TRBV29-1 to TRBJ1-2; perhaps TRBD1 as D (5 bases). This CDR3 has 14 residues. Germline loops: CDR1 SQVTM, CDR2 ANQGSEA. Trimming pared 7 bases from V and 1 base from J, leaving 16 bases between. The CDR3 here is CSARDGFVNYGYTF. The CDR3 nucleotides are TGCAGCGCCCGGGACGGATTCGTTAACTATGGCTACACCTTC. Together with reference TRBV29-1 and TRBJ1-2, the CDR3 gives the full variable domain: SAVISQKPSRDICQRGTSLTIQCQVDSQVTMMFWYRQQPGQSLTLIATANQGSEATYESGFVIDKFPISRPNLTFSTLTVSNMSPEDSSIYLCSARDGFVNYGYTFGSGTRLTVV.